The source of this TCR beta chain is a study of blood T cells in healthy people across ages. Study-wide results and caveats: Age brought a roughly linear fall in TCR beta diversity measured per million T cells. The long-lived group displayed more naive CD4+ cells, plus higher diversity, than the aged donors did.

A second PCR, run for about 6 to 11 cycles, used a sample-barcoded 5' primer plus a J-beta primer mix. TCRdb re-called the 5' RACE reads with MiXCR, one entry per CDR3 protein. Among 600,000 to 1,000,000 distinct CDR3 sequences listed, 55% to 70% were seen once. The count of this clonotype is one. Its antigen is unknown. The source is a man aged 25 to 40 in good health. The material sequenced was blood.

CDR3 DNA sequence: TGTGCCAGCAGCTTTTGGGGGTATGGTTCCTACGAGCAGTACTTC. Translated, it gives CASSFWGYGSYEQYF. The chain employs TRBV5-6 and TRBJ2-5; D assignment may be TRBD1 or TRBD2 (5 bases each). Gene TRBJ2-7 matches the end of the DNA better, so the J call may be wrong. The V gene's germline CDR1 is SGHDT and CDR2 YYEEEE. CDR3 size: 15 residues.